This TCR beta chain originates from a study of T cells in Graves' hyperthyroidism and ophthalmopathy. Regions amplified from RNA transcripts were the TCR beta CDR3 regions. When the TCR CDR3 underwent first-round RT-PCR, the HTBI primer set was used. TCRdb redid the calling of the multiplex PCR reads with MiXCR, one entry per CDR3 protein. Of about 380,000 distinct CDR3 sequences in the sample, roughly 14% were seen once. Overall study results and limits: Ophthalmopathy was distinguished from stable hyperthyroidism by 13 V-J signatures. The model anticipated ophthalmopathy a median 6.5 months pre-onset.

Between the trimmed V and J ends, which lost 8 bases and 5 bases, there was a span of 15 bases. The germline gives CDR1 SGHAT, CDR2 FQDESV (reference sequence). This CDR3 contains 13 residues. On the basis of clinical symptoms, serum thyroxine and TRAb, thyroid ultrasound and orbital computed tomography, diagnoses were made. The PBMCs were taken from about 9.7 ml of fresh peripheral blood. The sample holds many counts of this clonotype. Its antigen remains unknown. The specimen was blood. V usage is TRBV11-1 and J usage is TRBJ2-5; the D gene is possibly TRBD1 (6 bases). The origin of this receptor is a young man with Graves' hyperthyroidism that later progressed to Graves' ophthalmopathy. The CDR3 here is CASGRAQGETQYF. For the CDR3, the DNA is TGTGCCAGCGGCCGGGCCCAGGGGGAGACCCAGTACTTC.